The rows below give T cell receptor beta chains drawn from one sample of a study of beta chain features in type 1 diabetes. The table came from immunoSEQ multiplex PCR; TCRdb's copy has only in-frame clones and leaves some out. Of under 300,000 clones detected, 25% to 30% appear once; the ten largest clones hold roughly 4%. The sample was central memory CD4+ T cells from blood. All receptors come from a man aged 25 to 40 in good health. Each CDR3 is given with its conserved first and last residue. The D gene is left open where the match is weak. Clone size is shown for a subset of rows, as once, few, many or a class of expanded clone.

TRBJ1-6,-,TRBV9,15,-,TGTGCCAGCAGCGTAGAAGGCAGAGATAATTCACCCCTCCACTTT,CASSVEGRDNSPLHF
TRBJ2-1,-,TRBV20-1,11,few,TGCAGTGCTAGTATAAACAATGAGCAGTTCTTC,CSASINNEQFF
TRBJ2-5,-,TRBV4-3,12,few,TGCGCCAGCAGCCAAGATGTTCGCACCGGGGACTTC,CASSQDVRTGDF
TRBJ2-5,-,TRBV6-6,14,-,TGTGCCAGCAGTTACTCCCTCCGAAAGGAGACCCAGTACTTC,CASSYSLRKETQYF
TRBJ2-7,TRBD2,TRBV30,19,few,TGTGCCTGGAGGGGTACTAGCGGGACTATTCCCCGGCGGAGGTCCGAGCAGTACTTC,CAWRGTSGTIPRRRSEQYF
TRBJ2-5,-,TRBV29-1,13,few,TGCAGCGGTGAACCTCCGACCGAGGAGACCCAGTACTTC,CSGEPPTEETQYF
TRBJ2-7,-,TRBV12-2,15,few,TGTGCAAGTCGCTCCGGACTACCCATCTCCTACGAGCAGTACTTC,CASRSGLPISYEQYF
TRBJ2-5,TRBD1,TRBV30,13,few,TGTGCCTGGACAGGGACAGGGAAAGAGACCCAGTACTTC,CAWTGTGKETQYF
TRBJ2-3,-,TRBV15,15,few,TGTGCCACCAGCAGAGAGAAACAGGGACTAGATACGCAGTATTTT,CATSREKQGLDTQYF
TRBJ2-5,TRBD1,TRBV30,13,-,TGTGCCTGGGACAGGGAGCATCAAGAGACCCAGTACTTC,CAWDREHQETQYF
TRBJ2-7,TRBD1,TRBV6-5,16,few,TGTGCCAGCAGTTTCAGCTCGGGACAGGAAAACTACGAGCAGTACTTC,CASSFSSGQENYEQYF
TRBJ1-4,-,TRBV2,14,few,TGTGCCAGCAGCCCGGGACTCGAGGGTGAAAAACTGTTTTTT,CASSPGLEGEKLFF
TRBJ1-2,-,TRBV30,13,few,TGTGCCTGGAGGAACCCAGGGGTGCATGGCTACACCTTC,CAWRNPGVHGYTF
TRBJ2-1,TRBD2,TRBV29-1,23,-,TGCAGCGTTGCCCCAAGACAGGGAAGGACTAGCGGGAGATCTTATGTGGGACACAATGAGCAGTTCTTC,CSVAPRQGRTSGRSYVGHNEQFF
TRBJ2-7,-,TRBV29-1,12,-,TGCAGCGTGGGACGCAACTCCTACGAGCAGTACTTC,CSVGRNSYEQYF
TRBJ2-1,TRBD2,TRBV30,14,-,TGTGCCTGGGGGACTAGCGGGAGAAGGCTTGAGCAGTTCTTC,CAWGTSGRRLEQFF
TRBJ2-3,TRBD2,TRBV27,15,few,TGTGCCAGCTCTCAGGGGACTAGGACCACAGATACGCAGTATTTT,CASSQGTRTTDTQYF
TRBJ1-6,-,TRBV5-1,13,-,TGCGCCAGCAGCTTGCAGGGAGGGTCACCCCTCCACTTT,CASSLQGGSPLHF
TRBJ2-3,-,TRBV5-4,15,once,TGTGCCAGCAGCTTGAAGCCATTATCAGCAGATACGCAGTATTTT,CASSLKPLSADTQYF
TRBJ1-2,TRBD1,TRBV18,14,few,TGTGCCAGCTCACCGCGACAGGGAATCGATGGCTACACCTTC,CASSPRQGIDGYTF
TRBJ1-1,-,TRBV28,12,-,TGTGTCACACAGGTGGGGAACACTGAAGCTTTCTTT,CVTQVGNTEAFF
TRBJ1-1,-,TRBV2,11,-,TGTGCCAGCAGTGAGGAGGGTGAAGCTTTCTTT,CASSEEGEAFF
TRBJ2-7,-,TRBV30,11,-,TGTGCCTGGGGGGCCAAGTACGAGCAGTACTTC,CAWGAKYEQYF
TRBJ2-7,-,TRBV13,13,few,TGTGCCAGCAGCTCGGTACGGGAATACGAGCAGTACTTC,CASSSVREYEQYF
TRBJ2-1,-,TRBV14,15,many,TGTGCCAGCAGCCCGGACGGGCTCGGCTACAATGAGCAGTTCTTC,CASSPDGLGYNEQFF